The table lists the clone carrying this T cell receptor (beta chain) with a few counts. Its target is unknown. TCRdb reanalysed the 5' RACE reads using MiXCR and keeps one entry per CDR3 protein. The repertoire holds approximately 630,000 distinct CDR3 sequences, with roughly 7.2% as singletons. V gave up 4 bases and J gave up 4 bases, with 11 bases separating them. The CDR3 runs to 13 residues. The germline V gene has CDR1 SQVTM and CDR2 ANQGSEA. This sample stems from a study of identical twins. Study results and caveats: Fewer insertions were carried by abundant cord blood beta clonotypes, but none was seen in memory repertoires. Less excess twin sharing appeared in beta out-of-frame sequences. Compared with unrelated sharing, twin-shared out-of-frame alpha sequences had more low-probability sequences.

In addition, the sample was reused for a study of yellow fever vaccine responses in identical twins.

The chain has TRBV29-1 and TRBJ2-1; unclear D gene. The TCR was taken from a woman between 18 and 29 years old in good health. Sequences were obtained from PBMCs. The CDR3 DNA reads TGCAGCGTTGCGGCTCATAAATACAATGAGCAGTTCTTC. Translated, it gives CSVAAHKYNEQFF.